The subject of this entry is one TCR beta chain. Antigen: not known. TCR alpha and beta CDR3 regions were amplified from RNA using iRepertoire nested multiplex PCR. TCRdb ran MiXCR on the multiplex PCR reads and lists one entry per CDR3 protein. The table includes more than 300,000 distinct CDR3 sequences, approximately 42% detected once. The CDR3 length is 13 residues. Germline V gene sequence: CDR1 SGHTS, CDR2 YDEGEE. The ends were cut back, 4 bases at V and 2 bases at J, with 9 bases in the middle. These data come from a study of glioma-infiltrating T cells. In the study overall: Glioblastomas were WHO grade IV, sampled at first diagnosis; low-grade were grade II. Sequencing aimed for about 4- to 10-fold coverage of about a million peripheral T cells.

Findings and caveats of the study: Signature shared blood CDR3 motifs were enriched in low-divergence and depleted in high-divergence patients.

The receptor's source is a human donor with low-grade glioma or glioblastoma, undergoing nonglioma brain surgery, or in good health (not recorded which). This chain joins TRBV5-8 and TRBJ2-5; D unresolved. The material sequenced was glioma tissue, nonneoplastic brain tissue, or PBMCs (not recorded which). The CDR3 loop reads CASSIPPQETQYF. The CDR3 bases are TGTGCCAGCAGCATTCCCCCTCAAGAGACCCAGTACTTC.